The 16 T cell receptor beta chains presented below share a single source sample, sequenced in a study of shared clonotypes between healthy human individuals. The repertoire was sequenced with immunoSEQ multiplex PCR; TCRdb's copy has only in-frame clones and lacks some. The table shows approximately 980,000 clones, with less than 85% occurring only once. Specimen: memory CD4+ T cells sorted from blood. Subset given: CD45RA-negative fraction. These receptors all come from a man between 18 and 29 years old in good health.

The V and J genes are TRBV6-1 and TRBJ1-4; D is uncertain. In germline, CDR1 is MNHNS, CDR2 SASEGT. Trimming cost V 4 bases and J 1 base, with 13 bases left between them. The CDR3 has 16 residues. The CDR3 bases are TGTGCCAGCAGTGCCTATGCTTCGGAAACTAATGAAAAACTGTTTTTT. Its translation: CASSAYASETNEKLFF.

This chain joins TRBV5-1 and TRBJ1-2; D not resolved. Germline CDR1 is SGHRS and CDR2 is YFSETQ. The CDR3 runs to 13 residues. V dropped 4 bases and J dropped 3 bases, with 10 bases sitting between them. CDR3 amino acids: CASSAQRDYGYTF. In DNA, the CDR3 is TGCGCCAGCAGCGCACAGAGGGACTATGGCTACACCTTC. The full variable domain, its missing parts supplied by reference TRBV5-1 and TRBJ1-2, is KAGVTQTPRYLIKTRGQQVTLSCSPISGHRSVSWYQQTPGQGLQFLFEYFSETQRNKGNFPGRFSGRQFSNSRSEMNVSTLELGDSALYLCASSAQRDYGYTFGSGTRLTVV.

CDR3 sequence reads: CASSFRPENQPQHF. CDR3 DNA: TGTGCCAGCAGCTTTCGACCGGAGAATCAGCCCCAGCATTTT. V usage is TRBV5-5 and J usage is TRBJ1-5, with D unclear. Germline V CDR1 and CDR2: SGHKS, YYEKEE (reference sequence). V gave up 2 bases and J gave up 4 bases, with 10 bases separating them. This CDR3 has 14 amino acids.

This clone has more than one count but fewer than ten. This rearrangement joins TRBV7-9 to TRBJ1-5; D may be TRBD1 (5 bases). Germline V gene data show CDR1 as SEHNR and CDR2 as FQNEAQ (reference sequence). Trimming cost V 1 base and J 5 bases, with 9 bases left between them. CDR3 length: 14 residues. CDR3 loop: CASSLEGVYQPQHF. CDR3 coding DNA: TGTGCCAGCAGCTTAGAAGGGGTGTATCAGCCCCAGCATTTT.

The CDR3 region has the DNA TGTGCCAGCAGTGAGGGGGGCCCGGGAGATACGCAGTATTTT. Translated, it gives CASSEGGPGDTQYF. The V and J genes are TRBV25-1 and TRBJ2-3; either TRBD1 or TRBD2 may supply D (6 bases each). V dropped 3 bases and J dropped 5 bases, with 12 bases sitting between them. The CDR3 extends over 14 amino acids. Germline V gives CDR1 MGHDK, CDR2 SYGVNS.

The gene calls are TRBV7-2 and TRBJ2-3; no clear D. V gave up 5 bases and J gave up 3 bases, with 18 bases separating them. Germline CDR1 is SGHTA and CDR2 is FQGNSA. CDR3 size: 16 residues. CDR3 sequence (DNA): TGTGCCAGCAGCCCTAGACAACTAACACGAACAGATACGCAGTATTTT. Its protein product is CASSPRQLTRTDTQYF.

The rearrangement joins TRBV7-2 to TRBJ2-5; 14 positions match TRBD2. Germline V gene sequence: CDR1 SGHTA, CDR2 FQGNSA. The CDR3 has 17 amino acids. V shed 0 bases and J 7 bases; nucleotides not matched to a gene: 7. The CDR3, as DNA: TGTGCCAGCAGCTTAGCGGGGACTAGCGGGAGTGCGGTGACCCAGTACTTC. Amino acid sequence: CASSLAGTSGSAVTQYF. Complete variable domain (other parts from reference TRBV7-2 and TRBJ2-5): GAGVSQSPSNKVTEKGKDVELRCDPISGHTALYWYRQSLGQGLEFLIYFQGNSAPDKSGLPSDRFSAERTGGSVSTLTIQRTQQEDSAVYLCASSLAGTSGSAVTQYFGPGTRLLVL.

This clone was recorded once. The V gene is TRBV4-1, the J gene TRBJ1-1; no firm D call. V was pared by 4 bases and J by 3 bases, with 12 bases between. In germline, CDR1 is MGHRA, CDR2 YSYEKL. This CDR3 comprises 14 residues. CDR3 region: CASSPTKTDTEAFF. The DNA for the CDR3 is TGCGCCAGCAGCCCGACTAAGACGGACACTGAAGCTTTCTTT.

V is TRBV20-1 and J is TRBJ2-7; possible D gene TRBD1, 5 bases. The CDR3 is made up of 11 amino acids. Germline V gives CDR1 DFQATT, CDR2 SNEGSKA (reference sequence). In DNA, the CDR3 is TGCAGCGTTACAACAGGATACGAGCAGTACTTC. This sequence encodes CSVTTGYEQYF.

This clone was recorded once. Within the sample, other DNA sequences also encode this same CDR3. This rearrangement joins TRBV4-1 to TRBJ1-5; D unclear. V was trimmed by 1 base and J by 4 bases, leaving 5 bases between them. The CDR3 spans 13 residues. Germline values: CDR1 MGHRA, CDR2 YSYEKL. For the CDR3, the DNA is TGCGCCAGCAGCCAAGGGGAGAATCAGCCCCAGCATTTT. Translating it yields CASSQGENQPQHF.

This chain connects TRBV28 to TRBJ1-1, with D unclear. The CDR3 runs 11 residues. The V gene's germline CDR1 is MDHEN and CDR2 SYDVKM. V lost 2 bases and J lost 6, with 4 bases in between. CDR3 sequence: CASSLIAEAFF. DNA of the CDR3: TGTGCCAGCAGTTTAATCGCTGAAGCTTTCTTT.

The chain recombines TRBV5-1 with TRBJ1-6, with D maybe TRBD1 (6 bases). CDR1 is SGHRS, CDR2 YFSETQ, per germline. The V end was cut by 3 bases, the J end by 2 bases, with 15 bases between. This CDR3 comprises 17 residues. For the CDR3, the DNA is TGCGCCAGCAGCTACGGACAGACCAGCGCCTATAATTCACCCCTCCACTTT. This codes for CASSYGQTSAYNSPLHF.

This clone showed up just a few times. The genes are TRBV7-8 and TRBJ1-1, with 7 bases that match TRBD1. The CDR3 length is 17 residues. The V and J ends lost 1 base and 1 base, in that order; junction bases with no gene match: 9. CDR1 and CDR2 (germline): SGHVS, FQNEAQ. Here the CDR3 reads CASSLDSGGRTNTEAFF. Here the CDR3 DNA reads TGTGCCAGCAGCTTAGACTCAGGGGGGCGGACGAACACTGAAGCTTTCTTT.

This chain uses TRBV4-1 with TRBJ1-2, with 7 positions matching TRBD1. Losses at the gene ends were 3 bases for V and 2 bases for J; bases not matched to a gene: 6. The germline gives CDR1 MGHRA, CDR2 YSYEKL. This CDR3 region has 15 residues. Here the CDR3 DNA reads TGCGCCAGCAGCCACTCACCGGGACAGAACTATGGCTACACCTTC. Translating it yields CASSHSPGQNYGYTF.

Comment on this clone: The junction and the germline gene differ at one end; a read error may be behind it. J is TRBJ1-2 and V is TRBV6-5; D unresolved. The V gene's germline CDR1 is MNHEY and CDR2 SVGAGI. The CDR3 extends over 12 amino acids. CDR3 DNA sequence: TGCCGCCTCGGCACCGCTAACTATGGCTACACCTTC. This encodes CRLGTANYGYTF.

This chain joins TRBV7-2 and TRBJ2-3; D is perhaps TRBD2 (6 bases). The CDR3 runs 15 residues. From germline, CDR1 is SGHTA and CDR2 FQGNSA. The V end lost 3 bases, the J end lost 2 bases, and 12 bases lay between the germline ends. The CDR3 spells CASSLSGLTTDTQYF. The CDR3 DNA follows: TGTGCCAGCAGCTTGTCGGGACTTACCACAGATACGCAGTATTTT. The full variable domain, rest sourced from reference TRBV7-2 and TRBJ2-3, is GAGVSQSPSNKVTEKGKDVELRCDPISGHTALYWYRQSLGQGLEFLIYFQGNSAPDKSGLPSDRFSAERTGGSVSTLTIQRTQQEDSAVYLCASSLSGLTTDTQYFGPGTRLTVL.